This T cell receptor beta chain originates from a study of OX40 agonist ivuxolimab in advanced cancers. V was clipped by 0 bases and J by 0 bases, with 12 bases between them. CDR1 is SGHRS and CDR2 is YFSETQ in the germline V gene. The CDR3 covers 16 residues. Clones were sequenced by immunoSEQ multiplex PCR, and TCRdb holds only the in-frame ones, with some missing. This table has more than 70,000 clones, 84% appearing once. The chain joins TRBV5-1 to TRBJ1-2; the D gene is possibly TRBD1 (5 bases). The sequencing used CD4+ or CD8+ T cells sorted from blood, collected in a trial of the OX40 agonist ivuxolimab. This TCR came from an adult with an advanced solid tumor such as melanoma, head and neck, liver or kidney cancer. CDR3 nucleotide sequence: TGCGCCAGCAGCTTGGGCCGGGGGGACTCTAACTATGGCTACACCTTC. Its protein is CASSLGRGDSNYGYTF.